Below, 25 T cell receptor beta chains from the same sample are listed, as sequenced in a study of blood T cell repertoires in COVID-19. Profiling relied on immunoSEQ multiplex PCR, and the TCRdb table lists in-frame clones only, not all of them. The sample yields approximately 130,000 clones, about 89% seen once. The sequencing input was peripheral blood. Receptors were obtained from a man aged 45-65 years with active COVID-19.

This clone has just one count. The J gene is TRBJ2-4, the V gene TRBV9, with TRBD1 matching 10 bases. Germline loops: CDR1 SGDLS, CDR2 YYNGEE. This CDR3 has 19 residues. V lost 0 bases, J lost 1 base, and 10 bases stayed unmatched. CDR3 sequence: CASSVETGQGKVAKNIQYF. CDR3 DNA sequence: TGTGCCAGCAGCGTAGAAACGGGACAGGGGAAGGTGGCCAAAAACATTCAGTACTTC.

The rearrangement links TRBV2 to TRBJ2-5, with D tentatively TRBD2 (7 bases). Germline loops: CDR1 SNHLY, CDR2 FYNNEI. The ends were cut back, 5 bases at V and 5 bases at J, with 15 bases in the middle. The CDR3 runs 14 residues. The CDR3 sequence is CASSSSRGGETQYF. The CDR3 coding sequence is TGTGCCAGCAGTTCGTCAAGGGGGGGGGAGACCCAGTACTTC.

This clone showed up just once. The chain is built from TRBV20-1 and TRBJ1-1; 9 positions match TRBD1. The CDR3 extends over 11 amino acids. J gave up 12 bases and V 5 bases, and 7 bases lay outside the gene matches. Per germline, CDR1 DFQATT and CDR2 SNEGSKA (reference sequence). CDR3 protein: CSASPGTGTFF. CDR3 sequence (DNA): TGCAGTGCTTCCCCCGGGACAGGGACTTTCTTT.

J is TRBJ2-7 and V is TRBV7-9; D is undetermined. CDR1 and CDR2 (germline): SEHNR, FQNEAQ (reference sequence). The V and J ends lost 5 bases and 2 bases respectively, with 13 bases between them. The CDR3 loop spans 14 amino acids. Here the CDR3 reads CASSTTRYPYEQYF. The CDR3 DNA reads TGTGCCAGCAGCACGACACGGTACCCCTACGAGCAGTACTTC.

The chain links TRBV7-9 to TRBJ2-5; 8 positions match TRBD2. Trimming took 7 bases from V and 3 from J; bases not matched to a gene: 10. CDR1 and CDR2 from the germline V gene are SEHNR and FQNEAQ (reference sequence). The CDR3 consists of 15 residues. For the CDR3, the DNA is TGTGCCAGCACCCCGGGGGGGGTATTCGAAGAGACCCAGTACTTC. Encoded protein: CASTPGGVFEETQYF. Full variable domain (rest looked up from reference TRBV7-9 and TRBJ2-5): DTGVSQNPRHKITKRGQNVTFRCDPISEHNRLYWYRQTLGQGPEFLTYFQNEAQLEKSRLLSDRFSAERPKGSFSTLEIQRTEQGDSAMYLCASTPGGVFEETQYFGPGTRLLVL.

This clone occurred a few times. The chain has TRBV27 and TRBJ2-7; 9 bases map to TRBD1. Germline CDR1 MNHEY, CDR2 SMNVEV (reference sequence). J gave up 0 bases and V 4 bases, and 13 bases lay outside the gene matches. The CDR3 is 18 amino acids. CDR3 in amino acids: CASSSTTRTGVSSYEQYF. The CDR3 nucleotides read TGTGCCAGCAGTTCCACTACCAGGACAGGGGTTAGCTCCTACGAGCAGTACTTC.

V usage is TRBV5-1 and J usage is TRBJ2-5, with 8 positions matching TRBD1. Per the germline V gene, CDR1 is SGHRS and CDR2 is YFSETQ. The CDR3 is 15 residues long. The trim removed 4 bases at V and 5 bases at J, leaving 10 bases unmatched. The CDR3 spells CASSRTGQPTETQYF. DNA for the CDR3: TGCGCCAGCAGCCGGACAGGGCAACCGACGGAGACCCAGTACTTC.

This chain joins TRBV21-1 and TRBJ1-5. TRBV21-1 is an annotated pseudogene. The CDR3 runs to 14 residues. The CDR3 is CASSKRGGNQPQHF. CDR3 DNA sequence: TGTGCCAGCAGCAAGCGGGGAGGCAATCAGCCCCAGCATTTT.

V gene TRBV4-2 combines with J gene TRBJ2-7, with a tentative D call TRBD2 (6 bases). Trimming left V 0 bases short and J 4 bases short, with 16 bases between. Germline V CDR1 and CDR2: LGHNA, YNFKEQ. CDR3 length: 16 amino acids. The CDR3 protein is CASSQDDGTEIYEQYF. In DNA, the CDR3 is TGTGCCAGCAGCCAAGATGATGGGACTGAGATATACGAGCAGTACTTC.

This clone was recorded a few times. The chain links TRBV11-1 to TRBJ2-7; D is ambiguous. This CDR3 spans 14 amino acids. CDR1 and CDR2 (germline): SGHAT, FQDESV (reference sequence). With 3 bases removed from V and 3 bases from J, the gap between germline ends came to 12 bases. CDR3 loop: CASSFGPVLYEQYF. The CDR3 DNA reads as TGTGCCAGCAGCTTTGGGCCGGTCCTCTACGAGCAGTACTTC.

The V gene is TRBV3-1 (or the pseudogene TRBV3-2), the J gene TRBJ1-2; possibly TRBD1 for D (5 bases). This CDR3 has 15 residues. Between the trimmed V and J ends, which lost 2 bases and 4 bases, there was a span of 14 bases. Germline V CDR1 and CDR2: LGHDT, YNNKEL (reference sequence). CDR3 in amino acids: CASSQSSSGVYGYTF. CDR3 DNA sequence: TGTGCCAGCAGCCAAAGTTCATCGGGGGTCTATGGCTACACCTTC.

The rearrangement links TRBV5-6 to TRBJ1-6; D remains ambiguous. V gave up 2 bases and J gave up 9 bases, with 9 bases separating them. The CDR3 covers 13 residues. Germline CDR1 is SGHDT and CDR2 is YYEEEE. This CDR3 reads CASSFLEPSPLHF. The CDR3 coding sequence is TGTGCCAGCAGCTTCTTAGAGCCTTCACCCCTCCACTTT.

J is TRBJ1-1 and V is TRBV7-2, with no clear D. V gave up 2 bases and J gave up 9 bases, with 10 bases separating them. The CDR3 is made up of 12 amino acids. CDR1 and CDR2 from the germline V gene are SGHTA and FQGNSA. The CDR3 sequence: CASSLLTPQAFF. As DNA, the CDR3 is TGTGCCAGCAGCTTATTGACACCTCAAGCTTTCTTT.

The gene calls are TRBV5-1 and TRBJ2-3; 9 bases fit TRBD2. This CDR3 is 15 amino acids long. Trimming removed 0 bases from V and 4 bases from J; junction bases left unmatched: 3. Germline V CDR1 and CDR2: SGHRS, YFSETQ. This CDR3 is CASSLEAGGPDTQYF. The CDR3 DNA follows: TGCGCCAGCAGCTTGGAAGCGGGGGGCCCAGATACGCAGTATTTT.

V is TRBV20-1 and J is TRBJ1-5, with D unresolved. Germline values: CDR1 DFQATT, CDR2 SNEGSKA (reference sequence). Trimming took 3 bases from V and 2 from J, leaving 11 bases between them. CDR3 length: 14 amino acids. Here the CDR3 DNA reads TGCAGTGCTAGTGTAGAAACGGGCAATCAGCCCCAGCATTTT. This translates into CSASVETGNQPQHF.

This clone was found once. The genes are TRBV3-1 (or the pseudogene TRBV3-2) and TRBJ2-7; D is perhaps TRBD2 (6 bases). Germline V CDR1 and CDR2: LGHDT, YNNKEL (reference sequence). CDR3 size: 13 residues. The V end lost 2 bases, the J end lost 6 bases, and 11 bases lay between the germline ends. CDR3 sequence reads: CASSQIDGGEQYF. The CDR3 region has the DNA TGTGCCAGCAGCCAAATTGACGGGGGCGAGCAGTACTTC.

The chain joins TRBV19 to TRBJ1-2; no clear D gene. Germline CDR1 reads LNHDA; CDR2 reads SQIVND (reference sequence). Trimming shortened V by 5 bases and J by 2 bases, and 9 bases separated the two germline ends. The CDR3 consists of 13 residues. The CDR3 DNA reads as TGTGCCAGTAGTCGCGGCCCAAACTATGGCTACACCTTC. Its protein product is CASSRGPNYGYTF. The variable domain in full, completed from reference TRBV19 and TRBJ1-2, reads DGGITQSPKYLFRKEGQNVTLSCEQNLNHDAMYWYRQDPGQGLRLIYYSQIVNDFQKGDIAEGYSVSREKKESFPLTVTSAQKNPTAFYLCASSRGPNYGYTFGSGTRLTVV.

The rearrangement links TRBV5-4 to TRBJ1-5; D ambiguous. The CDR3 runs to 20 residues. V shed 1 base and J shed 1 base, with 24 bases lying between them. CDR1 SGHNT and CDR2 YYREEE come from the germline V gene (reference sequence). The CDR3 spells CASSLFYTFYDGLSNQPQHF. The CDR3 DNA follows: TGTGCCAGCAGCTTGTTTTATACGTTCTACGATGGGCTGAGCAATCAGCCCCAGCATTTT.

The V gene is TRBV13, the J gene TRBJ2-2; tentative D call: TRBD2 (6 bases). CDR1 is PRHDT and CDR2 is FYEKMQ in the germline V gene (reference sequence). The CDR3 length is 16 residues. Between the trimmed V and J ends, which lost 2 bases and 4 bases, there was a span of 14 bases. CDR3 in amino acids: CASSLISLEGTGELFF. The CDR3 coding sequence is TGTGCCAGCAGCTTAATTAGCTTGGAGGGCACCGGGGAGCTGTTTTTT.

This clone occurred once. CDR3 sequence reads: CASGTSGGRNTEAFF. The CDR3 DNA follows: TGTGCCAGCGGCACTTCGGGGGGGAGGAACACTGAAGCTTTCTTT. This sequence joins TRBV7-9 and TRBJ1-1; D perhaps matches TRBD1 (5 bases). With 8 bases removed from V and 1 base from J, the gap between germline ends came to 17 bases. This CDR3 has 15 amino acids. Germline values: CDR1 SEHNR, CDR2 FQNEAQ (reference sequence).

The J gene is TRBJ1-2, the V gene TRBV25-1, with D perhaps matching TRBD1 (5 bases). The CDR3 is made up of 14 amino acids. V was shortened by 3 bases and J by 6 bases, with 14 bases between the two germline ends. Germline loops: CDR1 MGHDK, CDR2 SYGVNS. The CDR3 reads CASSDPGGSDGYTF. As DNA, the CDR3 is TGTGCCAGCAGTGACCCGGGGGGGAGCGATGGCTACACCTTC.

This clone appeared once. The rearrangement links TRBV3-1 (or the pseudogene TRBV3-2) to TRBJ1-2; 7 positions agree with TRBD1. The V gene end was trimmed by 1 base and the J gene end by 5 bases; junction bases not matched to a gene: 10. There are 16 residues in the CDR3. The germline V gene encodes CDR1 LGHDT and CDR2 YNNKEL (reference sequence). The CDR3: CASSQGLTGKGYGYTF. The CDR3 bases are TGTGCCAGCAGCCAAGGCCTGACAGGGAAAGGATATGGCTACACCTTC.

This chain joins TRBV3-1 (or the pseudogene TRBV3-2) and TRBJ1-2, with D perhaps matching TRBD1 (5 bases). Per the germline V gene, CDR1 is LGHDT and CDR2 is YNNKEL (reference sequence). The CDR3 is made up of 13 amino acids. V lost 1 base, J lost 4 bases, and 7 bases lay in between. The CDR3 sequence: CASSQGGFYGYTF. CDR3 in DNA: TGTGCCAGCAGCCAAGGGGGCTTCTATGGCTACACCTTC.

The chain carries TRBV30 and TRBJ1-4; no firm D call. The CDR3 length is 14 residues. CDR1 GTSNPN and CDR2 SVGIG come from the germline V gene (reference sequence). V lost 2 bases and J lost 8, with 15 bases in between. The CDR3 sequence: CAWSLSFLSEKLFF. For the CDR3, the DNA is TGTGCCTGGAGTCTGAGTTTTCTAAGCGAAAAACTGTTTTTT. The variable domain in full, completed from reference TRBV30 and TRBJ1-4, reads SQTIHQWPATLVQPVGSPLSLECTVEGTSNPNLYWYRQAAGRGLQLLFYSVGIGQISSEVPQNLSASRPQDRQFILSSKKLLLSDSGFYLCAWSLSFLSEKLFFGSGTQLSVL.

The chain combines TRBV19 with TRBJ1-2; TRBD1 aligns across 9 bases. This CDR3 has 13 amino acids. Germline assignment: CDR1 LNHDA and CDR2 SQIVND (reference sequence). The V and J ends lost 6 bases and 4 bases, in that order; junction bases with no gene match: 3. In DNA, the CDR3 is TGTGCCAGTAGGACAGGGGGGGGCTATGGCTACACCTTC. It yields the protein CASRTGGGYGYTF.